This T cell receptor beta chain is drawn from a study of CD8 T cells in Susac syndrome. TCR beta sequencing was performed on blood CD8+ and CD4+ T cells. The authors reverse transcribed roughly 0.5 to 1 ug RNA with random hexamers. immunoSEQ multiplex PCR amplified TCR beta CDR3 across 54 Vbeta, 13 Jbeta. TCRdb redid the calling of the immunoSEQ multiplex PCR reads with MiXCR, one entry per CDR3 protein. The top ten clones hold less than 0.15% of a sample with approximately 100,000 distinct CDR3 sequences, 85% to 95% of them seen once. The CDR3 covers 15 residues. Looked up from germline, CDR1 is SGHDN and CDR2 is FVKESK. Study results and limitations: The authors acknowledged that their TCR sequencing and HLA analysis involved a relatively small number of individuals.

On this clonotype: Its antigen is still unknown. One end of the junction does not line up with germline, which may come from a read error.

The chain links TRBV14 to TRBJ2-3; 7 bases fit TRBD2. The receptor was derived from a human donor in good health. What was sequenced was CD4+ T cells from PBMCs. The CDR3 nucleotides are TGTGCCAGCAGCCACGGTGAGACTAGCAGAGATACGCAGTATTTT. Translated: CASSHGETSRDTQYF. The variable domain in full, with the rest retrieved from reference TRBV14 and TRBJ2-3, is EAGVTQFPSHSVIEKGQTVTLRCDPISGHDNLYWYRRVMGKEIKFLLHFVKESKQDESGMPNNRFLAERTGGTYSTLKVQPAELEDSGVYFCASSHGETSRDTQYFGPGTRLTVL.